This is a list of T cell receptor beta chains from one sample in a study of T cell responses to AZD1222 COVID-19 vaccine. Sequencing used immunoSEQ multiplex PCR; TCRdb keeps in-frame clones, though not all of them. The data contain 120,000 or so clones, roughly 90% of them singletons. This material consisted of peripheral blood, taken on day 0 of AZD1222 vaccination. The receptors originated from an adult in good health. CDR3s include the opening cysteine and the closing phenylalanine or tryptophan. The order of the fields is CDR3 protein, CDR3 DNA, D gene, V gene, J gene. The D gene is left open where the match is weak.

CASSLVTAGYGYTF	TGTGCCAGCAGCTTAGTGACAGCTGGCTATGGCTACACCTTC	-	TRBV7-2	TRBJ1-2
CASSSGADNSPLHF	TGTGCCAGTAGTAGCGGGGCAGATAATTCACCCCTCCACTTT	-	TRBV19	TRBJ1-6
CASSLTFGAGELFF	TGTGCCAGCAGCTTAACATTCGGGGCCGGGGAGCTGTTTTTT	-	TRBV7-2	TRBJ2-2
CASRPDRGIYTF	TGTGCCAGCAGGCCTGACAGGGGCATCTACACCTTC	TRBD1	TRBV3-1/TRBV3-2	TRBJ1-2
CAGRQANARNSPLHF	TGTGCCGGCCGGCAGGCCAATGCGCGTAATTCACCCCTCCACTTT	-	TRBV28	TRBJ1-6
CASSFSRSNYGYTF	TGTGCCAGCAGCTTCAGTCGGTCTAACTATGGCTACACCTTC	-	TRBV7-2	TRBJ1-2
CASSPGGEAFF	TGTGCCAGCAGTCCGGGGGGGGAAGCTTTCTTT	-	TRBV6-2/TRBV6-3	TRBJ1-1
CASSFRGTYQETQYF	TGTGCCAGCAGCTTTAGGGGCACGTACCAAGAGACCCAGTACTTC	-	TRBV7-2	TRBJ2-5
CASSLGVGQKAFF	TGTGCCAGCAGCTTGGGGGTTGGACAGAAAGCTTTCTTT	-	TRBV5-8	TRBJ1-1
CASSLRGWDSPLHF	TGTGCCAGCAGCTTAAGGGGGTGGGATTCACCCCTCCACTTT	-	TRBV7-6	TRBJ1-6